This entry describes one TCR beta chain. Its antigen is not identified. The data were taken from a study of TIL therapy for anti-PD-1-resistant metastatic lung cancer. Study background: Most patients had lung adenocarcinoma; several tumors were EGFR-mutant, two ALK-rearranged; half smoked currently or formerly.

CDR1 and CDR2 from the germline V gene are ENHRY and SYGVKD. Between the trimmed V and J ends, which lost 2 bases and 7 bases, there was a span of 8 bases. CDR3 size: 12 residues. The immunoSEQ assay was v3. Each library reached some 2.1 million read pairs, or about 4.5-6.5 million at deep level. TCRdb's table, derived via immunoSEQ multiplex PCR, lists solely in-frame clones and lacks some. The sample records 36,000 or so clones, about 70% being singletons. Documented time point: pre-treatment sample, taken before nivolumab and TIL therapy. Study conclusions and caveats: The cohort had more treatment-naive, never-smoker and oncogene-addicted patients than typical.

Sequenced here: blood, sampled at baseline. This chain uses TRBV10-3 with TRBJ1-2, with D unclear. The origin of this receptor is a person aged 25-80 years with non-small cell lung cancer. The CDR3 region has the DNA TGTGCCATCAGTGAGACAGAGTTTGGCTACACCTTC. It is translated as CAISETEFGYTF.